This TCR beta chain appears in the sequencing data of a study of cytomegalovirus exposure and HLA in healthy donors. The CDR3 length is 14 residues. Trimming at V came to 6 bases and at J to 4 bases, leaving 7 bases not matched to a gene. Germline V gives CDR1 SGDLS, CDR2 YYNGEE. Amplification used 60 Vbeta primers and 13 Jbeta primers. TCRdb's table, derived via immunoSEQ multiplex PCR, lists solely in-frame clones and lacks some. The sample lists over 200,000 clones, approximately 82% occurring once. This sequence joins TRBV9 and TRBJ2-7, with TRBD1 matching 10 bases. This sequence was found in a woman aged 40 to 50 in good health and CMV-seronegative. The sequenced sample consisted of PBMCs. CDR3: CASTRGQGSYEQYF. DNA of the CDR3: TGTGCCAGCACCCGGGGACAGGGGTCTTACGAGCAGTACTTC. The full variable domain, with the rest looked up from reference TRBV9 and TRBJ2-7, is DSGVTQTPKHLITATGQRVTLRCSPRSGDLSVYWYQQSLDQGLQFLIQYYNGEERAKGNILERFSAQQFPDLHSELNLSSLELGDSALYFCASTRGQGSYEQYFGPGTRLTVT.